Below are 6 T cell receptor beta chains sequenced from a single sample in a study of early T cells in non-severe SARS-CoV-2 infection. TCRdb itself ran the 5' RACE reads through MiXCR, one entry per CDR3 protein. The table has more than 20,000 distinct CDR3 sequences, around 4.3% seen once. The sequenced sample was whole blood. The receptors shown here come from an adult who was a healthcare worker with PCR-confirmed SARS-CoV-2 infection or an uninfected control (not recorded which).

This clonotype appeared once. The gene calls are TRBV4-1 and TRBJ2-7, with 7 bases matching TRBD2. The CDR3 extends over 15 amino acids. The V gene's germline CDR1 is MGHRA and CDR2 YSYEKL. V shed 3 bases, J shed 3 bases, and the junction held 8 bases outside the gene matches. In nucleotides, the CDR3 is TGCGCCAGCAGCCAGCCAAGAGCGGGGAACTACGAGCAGTACTTC. It is translated as CASSQPRAGNYEQYF.

This chain links TRBV11-1 with TRBJ2-7; no clear D gene. CDR3 length: 15 residues. Looked up from germline, CDR1 is SGHAT and CDR2 is FQDESV (reference sequence). The V and J ends lost 3 bases and 2 bases respectively, with 14 bases between them. In DNA, the CDR3 is TGTGCCAGCAGCTTTCAATCCGGGCAGCCCTACGAGCAGTACTTC. It encodes CASSFQSGQPYEQYF.

V is TRBV12-3 or TRBV12-4 and J is TRBJ1-2; D gene unclear. The CDR3 contains 14 residues. V was clipped by 5 bases and J by 3 bases, with 13 bases between them. CDR3 region: CASSHRGADYGYTF. The CDR3 nucleotides read TGTGCCAGCAGTCACCGTGGTGCTGACTATGGCTACACCTTC.

The table lists this clonotype with many counts. The rearrangement uses TRBV5-1 and TRBJ2-3, with D possibly matching TRBD1 (6 bases). Germline V gives CDR1 SGHRS, CDR2 YFSETQ. The CDR3 runs to 14 residues. The V end was cut by 4 bases, the J end by 3 bases, with 12 bases between. CDR3 nucleotides: TGCGCCAGCAGCACATTAGGGACAACAGATACGCAGTATTTT. It yields the protein CASSTLGTTDTQYF.

J is TRBJ1-4 and V is TRBV28; D remains ambiguous. There are 11 residues in the CDR3. The germline CDR1 and CDR2 sequences are MDHEN and SYDVKM. Trimming stripped 4 bases from V and 8 bases from J, with 5 bases between. The CDR3 nucleotides are TGTGCCAGCAGTTCTAGGGAAAAACTGTTTTTT. It encodes CASSSREKLFF.

This clonotype has a handful of counts. The chain is built from TRBV12-3 or TRBV12-4 and TRBJ1-1, with a possible D match to TRBD1 (5 bases). The CDR3 runs 16 residues. Trimming took off 5 bases at V and 1 base at J, with 17 bases between the two ends. The CDR3 coding sequence is TGTGCCAGCAGTCCCAATCGAGGACATGCGAACACTGAAGCTTTCTTT. Its protein product is CASSPNRGHANTEAFF.